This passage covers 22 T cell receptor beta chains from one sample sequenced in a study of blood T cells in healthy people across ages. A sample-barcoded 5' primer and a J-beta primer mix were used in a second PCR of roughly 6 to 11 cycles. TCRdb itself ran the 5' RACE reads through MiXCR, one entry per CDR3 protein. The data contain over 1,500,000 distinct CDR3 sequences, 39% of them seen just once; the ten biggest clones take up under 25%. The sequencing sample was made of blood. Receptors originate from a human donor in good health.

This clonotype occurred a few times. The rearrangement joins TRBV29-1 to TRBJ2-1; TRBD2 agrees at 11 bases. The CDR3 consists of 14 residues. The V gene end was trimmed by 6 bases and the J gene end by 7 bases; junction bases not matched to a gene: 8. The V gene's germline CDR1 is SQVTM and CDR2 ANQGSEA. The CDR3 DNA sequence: TGCAGCGTCGGAGGGGCTAGCGGGGGGAATGAGCAGTTCTTC. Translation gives CSVGGASGGNEQFF.

The CDR3 coding sequence is TGCGCCAGCAGCCCGACTTATGAAGAGACCCAGTACTTC. Protein sequence: CASSPTYEETQYF. The V gene is TRBV5-1, the J gene TRBJ2-5; D ambiguous. The germline CDR1 and CDR2 sequences are SGHRS and YFSETQ. CDR3 length: 13 residues. Trimming took off 4 bases at V and 3 bases at J, with 10 bases between the two ends.

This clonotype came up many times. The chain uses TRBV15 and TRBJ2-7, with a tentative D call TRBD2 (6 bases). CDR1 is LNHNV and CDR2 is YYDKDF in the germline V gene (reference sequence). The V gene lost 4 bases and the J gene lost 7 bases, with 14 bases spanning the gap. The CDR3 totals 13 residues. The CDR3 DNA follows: TGTGCCACCAGCACGACTAGGGCTTGGGAGCAGTACTTC. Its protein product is CATSTTRAWEQYF.

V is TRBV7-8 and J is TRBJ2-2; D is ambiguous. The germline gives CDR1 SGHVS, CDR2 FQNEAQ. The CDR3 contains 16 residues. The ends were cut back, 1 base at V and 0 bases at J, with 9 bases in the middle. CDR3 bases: TGTGCCAGCAGCTTAGGAGCAGTTGCGAACACCGGGGAGCTGTTTTTT. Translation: CASSLGAVANTGELFF.

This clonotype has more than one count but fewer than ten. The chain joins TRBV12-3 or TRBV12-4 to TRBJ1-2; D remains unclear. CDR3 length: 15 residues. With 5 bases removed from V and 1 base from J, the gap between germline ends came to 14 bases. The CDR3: CASSPSGRDNYGYTF. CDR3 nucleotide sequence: TGTGCCAGCAGTCCCTCCGGGAGAGATAACTATGGCTACACCTTC.

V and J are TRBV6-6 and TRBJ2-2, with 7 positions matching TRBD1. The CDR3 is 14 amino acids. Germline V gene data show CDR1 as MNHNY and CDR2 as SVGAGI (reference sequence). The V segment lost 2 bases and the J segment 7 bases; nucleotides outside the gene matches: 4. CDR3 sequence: CASSYRGLNGELFF. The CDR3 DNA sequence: TGTGCCAGCAGTTACAGGGGGCTGAACGGGGAGCTGTTTTTT.

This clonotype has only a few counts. CDR3 protein: CASTQGGRLGQYF. CDR3 DNA sequence: TGTGCCAGCACCCAAGGAGGTCGGTTGGGGCAGTACTTC. The rearrangement joins TRBV7-6 to TRBJ2-7, with TRBD2 as a possible D gene (5 bases). CDR3 length: 13 residues. Trimming cost V 7 bases and J 9 bases, with 19 bases left between them. Germline values: CDR1 SGHVS, CDR2 FNYEAQ.

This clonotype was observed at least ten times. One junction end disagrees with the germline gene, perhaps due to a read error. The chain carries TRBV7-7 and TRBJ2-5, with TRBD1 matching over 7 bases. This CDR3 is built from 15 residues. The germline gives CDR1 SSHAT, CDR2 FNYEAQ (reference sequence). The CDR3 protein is CASSSRDSKAETQYF. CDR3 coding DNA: TGTGCTAGCAGCTCGAGGGACAGTAAGGCAGAGACCCAGTACTTC.

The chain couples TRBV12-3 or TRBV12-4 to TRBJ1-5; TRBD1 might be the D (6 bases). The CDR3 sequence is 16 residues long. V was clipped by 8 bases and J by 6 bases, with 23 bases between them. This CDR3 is CASGGSGGFGGQPQHF. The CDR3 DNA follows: TGTGCCAGCGGGGGGTCGGGGGGCTTCGGTGGTCAGCCCCAGCATTTT.

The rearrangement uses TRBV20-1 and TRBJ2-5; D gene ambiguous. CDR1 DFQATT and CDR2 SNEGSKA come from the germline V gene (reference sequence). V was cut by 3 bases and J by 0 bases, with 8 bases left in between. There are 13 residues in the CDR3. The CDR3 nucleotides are TGCAGTGCTAGGGCCGGGTACCAAGAGACCCAGTACTTC. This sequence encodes CSARAGYQETQYF.

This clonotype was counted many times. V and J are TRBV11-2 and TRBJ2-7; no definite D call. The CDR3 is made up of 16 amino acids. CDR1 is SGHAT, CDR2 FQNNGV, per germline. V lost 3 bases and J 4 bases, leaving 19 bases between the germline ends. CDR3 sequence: CASSLIGSGPTYEQYF. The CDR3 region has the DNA TGTGCCAGCAGCTTGATAGGGTCGGGCCCAACATACGAGCAGTACTTC.

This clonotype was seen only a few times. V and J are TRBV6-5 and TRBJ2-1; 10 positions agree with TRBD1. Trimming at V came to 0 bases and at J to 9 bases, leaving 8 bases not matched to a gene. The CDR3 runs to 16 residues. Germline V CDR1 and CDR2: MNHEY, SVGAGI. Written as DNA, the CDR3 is TGTGCCAGCAGTTACTCGGAAGAGACAGGGGGCGTTGAGCAGTTCTTC. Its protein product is CASSYSEETGGVEQFF.

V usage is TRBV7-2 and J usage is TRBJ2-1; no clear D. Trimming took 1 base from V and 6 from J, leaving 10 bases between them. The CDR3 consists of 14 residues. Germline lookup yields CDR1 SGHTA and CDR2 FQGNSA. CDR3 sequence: CASSLVGARNEQFF. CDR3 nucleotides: TGTGCCAGCAGCTTAGTTGGAGCCCGCAATGAGCAGTTCTTC.

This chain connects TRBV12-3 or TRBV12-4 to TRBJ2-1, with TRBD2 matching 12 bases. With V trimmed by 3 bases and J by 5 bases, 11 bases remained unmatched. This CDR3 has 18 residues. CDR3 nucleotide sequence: TGTGCCAGCAGTTTGAGAATGACTAGCGGGGGCGAAGACAATGAGCAGTTCTTC. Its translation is CASSLRMTSGGEDNEQFF.

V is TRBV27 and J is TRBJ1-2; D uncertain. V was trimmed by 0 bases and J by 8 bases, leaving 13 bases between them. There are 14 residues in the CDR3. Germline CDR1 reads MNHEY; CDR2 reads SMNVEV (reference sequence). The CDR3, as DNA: TGTGCCAGCAGTTTATCCGGCCGGCCGGGCGGCTACACCTTC. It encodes CASSLSGRPGGYTF.

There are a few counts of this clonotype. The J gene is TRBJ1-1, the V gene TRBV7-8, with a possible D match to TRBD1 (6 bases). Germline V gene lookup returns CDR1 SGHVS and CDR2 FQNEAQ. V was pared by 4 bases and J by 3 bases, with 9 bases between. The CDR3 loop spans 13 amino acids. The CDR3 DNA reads TGTGCCAGCAGCTCAAGGACAGACACTGAAGCTTTCTTT. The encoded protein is CASSSRTDTEAFF.

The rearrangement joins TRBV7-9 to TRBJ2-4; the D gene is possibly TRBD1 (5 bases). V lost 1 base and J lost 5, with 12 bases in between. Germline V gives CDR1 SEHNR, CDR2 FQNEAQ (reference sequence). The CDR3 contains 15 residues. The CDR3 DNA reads TGTGCCAGCAGCTTAGACGCAGGGTACCAAAACATTCAGTACTTC. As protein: CASSLDAGYQNIQYF.

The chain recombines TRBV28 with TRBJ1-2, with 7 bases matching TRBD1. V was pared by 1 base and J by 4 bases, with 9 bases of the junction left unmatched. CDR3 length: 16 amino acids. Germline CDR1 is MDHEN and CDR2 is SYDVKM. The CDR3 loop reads CASSLFTGDFFYGYTF. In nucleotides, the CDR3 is TGTGCCAGCAGTTTATTTACAGGGGACTTCTTCTATGGCTACACCTTC.

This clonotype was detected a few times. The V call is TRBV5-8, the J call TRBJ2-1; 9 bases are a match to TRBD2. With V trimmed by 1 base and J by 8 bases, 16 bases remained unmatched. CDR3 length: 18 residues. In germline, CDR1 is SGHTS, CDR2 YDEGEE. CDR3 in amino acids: CASSLMASGGTVRDEQFF. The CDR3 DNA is TGTGCCAGCAGCTTGATGGCAAGCGGGGGGACGGTTCGTGATGAGCAGTTCTTC.

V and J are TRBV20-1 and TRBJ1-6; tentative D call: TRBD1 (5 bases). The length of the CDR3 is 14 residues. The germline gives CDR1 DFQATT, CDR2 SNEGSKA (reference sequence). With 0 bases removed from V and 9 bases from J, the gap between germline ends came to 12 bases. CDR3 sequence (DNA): TGCAGTGCTAGAGAGGGGGATCCAGGTTCACCCCTCCACTTT. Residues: CSAREGDPGSPLHF.

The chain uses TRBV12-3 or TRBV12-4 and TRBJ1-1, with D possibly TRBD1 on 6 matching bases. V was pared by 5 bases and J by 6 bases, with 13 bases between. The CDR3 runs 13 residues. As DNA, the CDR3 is TGTGCCAGCAGTCCCCGACAGGAATCTGAAGCTTTCTTT. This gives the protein CASSPRQESEAFF.

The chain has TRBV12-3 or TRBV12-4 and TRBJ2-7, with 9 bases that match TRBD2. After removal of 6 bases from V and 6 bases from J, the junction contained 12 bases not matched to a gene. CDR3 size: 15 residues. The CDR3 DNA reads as TGTGCCAGCAGCCGGGGGGGACTAGCTGTAGCCGAGCAGTACTTC. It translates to CASSRGGLAVAEQYF.